This T cell receptor beta chain was recorded in a study of somatic mutations in cytotoxic T cells in rheumatoid arthritis. The study's findings and limits: The study found CD8+ clonality increased with age in rheumatoid arthritis patients, not healthy controls. The top CD8+ clone topped 20% of CD8+ cells in about an eighth of the roughly 60 patients.

This clone came up a few times. What it binds is not known. Using immunoSEQ multiplex PCR, the repertoire was profiled, and TCRdb retains in-frame clones only, with some absent. The repertoire holds about 6,400 clones, with around 68% as singletons. V lost 6 bases and J 2 bases, leaving 7 bases between the germline ends. Per the germline V gene, CDR1 is DFQATT and CDR2 is SNEGSKA (reference sequence). The CDR3 is 11 amino acids. This clonotype was sampled from a woman in her 50s in good health. The chain carries TRBV20-1 and TRBJ1-1; TRBD1 is a possible D gene (5 bases). Sequencing was performed on CD8+ T cells sorted from blood. The CDR3 region is CSAQENTEAFF. CDR3 sequence (DNA): TGCAGTGCACAGGAAAACACTGAAGCTTTCTTT.